These 22 T cell receptor beta chains originate from one sample sequenced in a study of T cells in Graves' hyperthyroidism and ophthalmopathy (dated by TCRdb to about 2019). Libraries were prepared through multiplex PCR. These reads were obtained on an Illumina HiSeq 2000. The TCR beta CDR3 regions were amplified from RNA transcripts. The first round of RT-PCR for the TCR CDR3 was performed with the HTBI primer set and the Qiagen OneStep RT-PCR kit. Using fastp at Q25 and MiXCR, TCRdb reprocessed the public reads and kept productive beta chains. Each CDR3 protein appears once, grouped with its most common genes and DNA. In this sample the table shows about 210,000 distinct CDR3 sequences, 15% to 20% of which occur a single time. The top ten hold 50% of the sample. The material sequenced was blood. The receptors come from a man between 50 and 59 years old with Graves' hyperthyroidism.

This clonotype was seen a handful of times. V gene TRBV3-1 combines with J gene TRBJ2-5, with 9 nucleotides matching TRBD1. The V gene end was trimmed by 0 bases and the J gene end by 4 bases; junction bases not matched to a gene: 15. Germline V gene sequence: CDR1 LGHDT, CDR2 YNNKEL (reference sequence). The CDR3 runs to 19 residues. The CDR3 reads CASSQDVSGMGQGLETQYF. CDR3 nucleotide sequence: TGTGCCAGCAGCCAAGATGTTAGCGGAATGGGACAGGGTTTAGAGACCCAGTACTTC.

This clonotype appeared a few times. The chain combines TRBV4-3 with TRBJ1-2; no reliable D call. V shed 1 base and J shed 4 bases, with 13 bases lying between them. The CDR3 runs to 15 residues. Germline values: CDR1 LGHNA, CDR2 YSLEER. This chain's CDR3 is CASSQVFARGYGYTF. The CDR3 nucleotides read TGCGCCAGCAGCCAAGTTTTTGCTCGGGGCTATGGCTACACCTTC.

This clonotype was counted at least ten times. The genes are TRBV30 and TRBJ2-2; 11 nucleotides line up with TRBD1. Germline V gives CDR1 GTSNPN, CDR2 SVGIG (reference sequence). This CDR3 comprises 15 residues. V was pared by 7 bases and J by 4 bases, with 8 bases of the junction left unmatched. The CDR3 loop reads CASPGDRGFTGELFF. The CDR3 coding sequence is TGTGCCTCCCCCGGGGACAGGGGGTTCACCGGGGAGCTGTTTTTT.

This clonotype has at least ten counts. The V gene is TRBV7-2, the J gene TRBJ2-1, with D unclear. V was pared by 5 bases and J by 4 bases, with 15 bases between. Germline CDR1 reads SGHTA; CDR2 reads FQGNSA. The CDR3 covers 15 residues. For the CDR3, the DNA is TGTGCCAGCAGCCCTCCCTCCGTGGGTTACAATGAGCAGTTCTTC. This translates into CASSPPSVGYNEQFF.

This clonotype was counted ten times or more. The rearrangement uses TRBV28 and TRBJ1-4, with 12 bases that match TRBD1. The V gene's germline CDR1 is MDHEN and CDR2 SYDVKM. Trimming removed 5 bases from V and 6 bases from J; junction bases left unmatched: 7. This CDR3 is built from 16 residues. The CDR3, as DNA: TGTGCCAGCAGTCCGGACCGGGACAGGGGGCATGAAAAACTGTTTTTT. This encodes CASSPDRDRGHEKLFF.

The sample holds many counts of this clonotype. The chain couples TRBV12-3 or TRBV12-4 to TRBJ1-2; 11 bases line up with TRBD1. The CDR3 runs to 16 residues. With 4 bases clipped from V and 4 bases from J, the junction kept 8 bases outside the gene matches. This chain's CDR3 is CASSSAGTGGVYGYTF. The CDR3 DNA reads TGTGCCAGCAGTTCAGCCGGGACAGGGGGTGTCTATGGCTACACCTTC.

V is TRBV14 and J is TRBJ2-3, with TRBD1 as a possible D gene (5 bases). The CDR3 sequence is 16 residues long. Trimming cost V 0 bases and J 1 base, with 11 bases left between them. Germline CDR1 SGHDN, CDR2 FVKESK. The CDR3 sequence is CASSQDDSLRTDTQYF. DNA of the CDR3: TGTGCCAGCAGCCAAGACGACAGTCTCCGCACAGATACGCAGTATTTT.

The V and J genes are TRBV5-5 and TRBJ2-7; 10 bases fit TRBD1. The CDR3 contains 17 residues. J lost 3 bases, V lost 4 bases, and 13 bases had no gene match. In germline, CDR1 is SGHKS, CDR2 YYEKEE (reference sequence). Written as DNA, the CDR3 is TGTGCCAGCAGCCCTACGGTCGGGACAGGGGTTCTCTACGAGCAGTACTTC. As protein: CASSPTVGTGVLYEQYF.

This chain connects TRBV7-2 to TRBJ2-3; TRBD2 agrees at 9 bases. CDR3 length: 15 amino acids. Germline trimming cut 6 bases from V and 4 bases from J; bases unmatched to any gene: 8. The germline CDR1 and CDR2 sequences are SGHTA and FQGNSA. The CDR3 sequence is CASRFSGSTADTQYF. The CDR3 DNA reads TGTGCCAGCAGGTTTAGCGGGAGTACGGCAGATACGCAGTATTTT. The complete variable domain, with remaining parts taken from reference TRBV7-2 and TRBJ2-3, reads GAGVSQSPSNKVTEKGKDVELRCDPISGHTALYWYRQSLGQGLEFLIYFQGNSAPDKSGLPSDRFSAERTGGSVSTLTIQRTQQEDSAVYLCASRFSGSTADTQYFGPGTRLTVL.

This clonotype was counted many times. The rearrangement uses TRBV20-1 and TRBJ2-1, with 7 bases aligning to TRBD2. Germline assignment: CDR1 DFQATT and CDR2 SNEGSKA (reference sequence). V lost 2 bases, J lost 8 bases, and 6 bases stayed unmatched. The CDR3 covers 13 residues. The CDR3 DNA follows: TGCAGTGCTAGAAGCGGCGGGAGCGATGAGCAGTTCTTC. This gives the protein CSARSGGSDEQFF.

This sequence joins TRBV20-1 and TRBJ2-1; 10 bases align to TRBD2. V lost 6 bases and J lost 5; bases outside the gene matches: 13. CDR3 size: 16 residues. The V gene's germline CDR1 is DFQATT and CDR2 SNEGSKA (reference sequence). The CDR3 region has the DNA TGCAGTGCCGGCGCCCCACTAGCGGGACGTCACAATGAGCAGTTCTTC. This translates into CSAGAPLAGRHNEQFF.

This sequence joins TRBV10-2 and TRBJ1-2; D ambiguous. The germline V gene encodes CDR1 WSHSY and CDR2 SAAADI. V lost 2 bases, J lost 8 bases, and 12 bases lay in between. CDR3 length: 13 residues. CDR3 sequence reads: CASSEIEGRGYTF. CDR3 nucleotides: TGCGCCAGCAGTGAGATCGAAGGGCGAGGCTACACCTTC.

This clonotype was observed a few times. The V call is TRBV7-9, the J call TRBJ2-6; D perhaps matches TRBD2 (6 bases). Looked up from germline, CDR1 is SEHNR and CDR2 is FQNEAQ (reference sequence). The CDR3 spans 15 residues. V was pared by 1 base and J by 8 bases, with 12 bases between. The CDR3 sequence is CASSLGEVRTNVLTF. DNA of the CDR3: TGTGCCAGCAGCTTAGGGGAGGTGAGGACCAACGTCCTGACTTTC. The variable domain in full, completed from reference TRBV7-9 and TRBJ2-6, reads DTGVSQNPRHKITKRGQNVTFRCDPISEHNRLYWYRQTLGQGPEFLTYFQNEAQLEKSRLLSDRFSAERPKGSFSTLEIQRTEQGDSAMYLCASSLGEVRTNVLTFGAGSRLTVL.

This clonotype was seen more than once but under ten times. The rearrangement uses TRBV7-9 and TRBJ2-7, with TRBD2 matching 7 bases. The V segment lost 5 bases and the J segment 2 bases; nucleotides outside the gene matches: 6. Germline V gene sequence: CDR1 SEHNR, CDR2 FQNEAQ (reference sequence). The CDR3 length is 14 residues. The CDR3 DNA sequence: TGTGCCAGCAGCACCGAGCGGGGCCCCTACGAGCAGTACTTC. Residues: CASSTERGPYEQYF. The whole variable domain, filled in from reference TRBV7-9 and TRBJ2-7, reads DTGVSQNPRHKITKRGQNVTFRCDPISEHNRLYWYRQTLGQGPEFLTYFQNEAQLEKSRLLSDRFSAERPKGSFSTLEIQRTEQGDSAMYLCASSTERGPYEQYFGPGTRLTVT.

V usage is TRBV3-1 and J usage is TRBJ2-7; D is possibly TRBD2 (5 bases). Germline values: CDR1 LGHDT, CDR2 YNNKEL (reference sequence). V lost 2 bases and J lost 0, with 11 bases in between. The CDR3 has 15 residues. CDR3 sequence reads: CASSQNTGSSYEQYF. The CDR3 region has the DNA TGTGCCAGCAGCCAAAATACGGGAAGCTCCTACGAGCAGTACTTC.

This clonotype showed up many times. The gene calls are TRBV18 and TRBJ2-7, with TRBD1 matching 7 bases. The CDR3 has 15 residues. The germline V gene has CDR1 KGHSH and CDR2 LQKENI. After removal of 2 bases from V and 4 bases from J, the junction contained 8 bases not matched to a gene. The CDR3 loop reads CASSPGTVTGYEQYF. CDR3 coding DNA: TGTGCCAGCTCACCAGGGACAGTAACAGGGTACGAGCAGTACTTC.

This clonotype was seen many times. The chain combines TRBV20-1 with TRBJ2-7, with 8 bases that match TRBD2. Germline V gene data show CDR1 as DFQATT and CDR2 as SNEGSKA (reference sequence). Losses at the gene ends were 1 base for V and 4 bases for J; bases not matched to a gene: 12. The CDR3 contains 16 residues. Here the CDR3 reads CSARAALAGRYYEQYF. CDR3 nucleotides: TGCAGTGCTAGAGCCGCCTTAGCGGGGCGGTATTACGAGCAGTACTTC.

This clonotype was found many times. V is TRBV4-1 and J is TRBJ1-2; D perhaps matches TRBD1 (6 bases). This CDR3 comprises 14 residues. With 2 bases removed from V and 6 bases from J, the gap between germline ends came to 13 bases. The germline gives CDR1 MGHRA, CDR2 YSYEKL. CDR3 bases: TGCGCCAGCAGCCAACTCAGGGGTAGGAATGGCTACACCTTC. Translating gives CASSQLRGRNGYTF.

This clonotype was counted many times. The chain employs TRBV6-1 and TRBJ1-1; the D gene is possibly TRBD1 (5 bases). The V end was cut by 7 bases, the J end by 0 bases, with 12 bases between. Per the germline V gene, CDR1 is MNHNS and CDR2 is SASEGT. CDR3 size: 14 residues. The CDR3 bases are TGTGCCAGCACCCTGACAGTCATGAACACTGAAGCTTTCTTT. Its translation: CASTLTVMNTEAFF.

The chain couples TRBV3-1 to TRBJ1-2; weak D call: TRBD1 (5 bases). The germline CDR1 and CDR2 sequences are LGHDT and YNNKEL (reference sequence). The CDR3 is made up of 16 amino acids. Trimming left V 4 bases short and J 0 bases short, with 15 bases between. This CDR3 is CASSRTGRRPNYGYTF. CDR3 DNA: TGTGCCAGCAGCCGAACAGGACGGCGTCCTAACTATGGCTACACCTTC.

This clonotype was counted a few times. The CDR3 bases are TGCGCCAGCAGCTTGGGGACAGGGTCAGAGACCCAGTACTTC. Translation gives CASSLGTGSETQYF. The chain is built from TRBV5-1 and TRBJ2-5, with 8 bases fitting TRBD1. Germline V gives CDR1 SGHRS, CDR2 YFSETQ. This CDR3 has 14 amino acids. Unmatched junction bases numbered 2, after V lost 0 bases and J lost 4 bases. Full variable domain (outside the CDR3, taken from reference TRBV5-1 and TRBJ2-5): KAGVTQTPRYLIKTRGQQVTLSCSPISGHRSVSWYQQTPGQGLQFLFEYFSETQRNKGNFPGRFSGRQFSNSRSEMNVSTLELGDSALYLCASSLGTGSETQYFGPGTRLLVL.

This clonotype was seen a few times. This chain uses TRBV28 with TRBJ2-7; D might be TRBD1 or TRBD2, each matching 5 bases. CDR1 and CDR2 (germline): MDHEN, SYDVKM. CDR3 length equals 13 residues. Trimming shortened V by 2 bases and J by 4 bases, and 9 bases separated the two germline ends. The CDR3 protein is CASSLVWGYEQYF. Written as DNA, the CDR3 is TGTGCCAGCAGTTTAGTGTGGGGGTACGAGCAGTACTTC. Full variable domain (outside the CDR3, taken from reference TRBV28 and TRBJ2-7): DVKVTQSSRYLVKRTGEKVFLECVQDMDHENMFWYRQDPGLGLRLIYFSYDVKMKEKGDIPEGYSVSREKKERFSLILESASTNQTSMYLCASSLVWGYEQYFGPGTRLTVT.